Shown below are 28 T cell receptor beta chains from a single sample sequenced in a study of identifying expanded T cells in peripheral blood. Only in-frame clones appear in the TCRdb table, and some are missing; sequencing was by immunoSEQ multiplex PCR. The sample consists of around 120,000 clones, 75% to 90% of them appearing once. Material for sequencing was blood. Receptors originate from a person aged 18 to 69 in good health.

A word on this clone: Other DNA sequences within the sample encode an identical CDR3. The chain joins TRBV5-4 to TRBJ2-7, with D unclear. The germline V gene has CDR1 SGHNT and CDR2 YYREEE (reference sequence). The CDR3 totals 12 residues. V was cut by 0 bases and J by 4 bases, with 5 bases left in between. CDR3 nucleotide sequence: TGTGCCAGCAGCTTGGACGGGTACGAGCAGTACTTC. Its protein is CASSLDGYEQYF.

This clone appeared a single time. The chain employs TRBV5-1 and TRBJ1-4; TRBD1 aligns across 8 bases. This CDR3 spans 14 amino acids. Germline CDR1 reads SGHRS; CDR2 reads YFSETQ. V trimming: 4 bases; J trimming: 4 bases; junction bases outside the gene matches: 3. As DNA, the CDR3 is TGCGCCAGCAGCATCGGACAGGGTAATGAAAAACTGTTTTTT. Amino acids: CASSIGQGNEKLFF.

V is TRBV6-1 and J is TRBJ2-3, with 7 bases matching TRBD1. Unmatched junction bases numbered 11, after V lost 3 bases and J lost 2 bases. Germline loops: CDR1 MNHNS, CDR2 SASEGT. The CDR3 loop spans 17 amino acids. The chain's CDR3 is CASSEALGTANTDTQYF. CDR3 coding DNA: TGTGCCAGCAGTGAGGCCTTAGGGACAGCTAACACAGATACGCAGTATTTT.

The CDR3 DNA reads as TGTGCCAGCAGCACCCCGGGACTAGCGGGGCCCTACACCGGGGAGCTGTTTTTT. It is translated as CASSTPGLAGPYTGELFF. J is TRBJ2-2 and V is TRBV7-6, with TRBD2 matching 13 bases. Unmatched junction bases numbered 9, after V lost 5 bases and J lost 3 bases. Per germline, CDR1 SGHVS and CDR2 FNYEAQ. This CDR3 has 18 residues.

The rearrangement uses TRBV25-1 and TRBJ1-5; a weak D match, TRBD1 (6 bases). The CDR3 covers 16 residues. Germline loops: CDR1 MGHDK, CDR2 SYGVNS. Here the CDR3 reads CSSPRVAQSGDQPQHF. CDR3 nucleotides: TGTTCATCCCCAAGGGTAGCGCAATCAGGGGATCAGCCCCAGCATTTT.

This clone occurred a few times. J is TRBJ1-6 and V is TRBV30; D ambiguous. V was cut by 5 bases and J by 10 bases, with 15 bases left in between. Germline loops: CDR1 GTSNPN, CDR2 SVGIG (reference sequence). The length of the CDR3 is 13 residues. In DNA form, the CDR3 reads TGTGCCTGGGCTGGAAAACGGGAGTCACCCCTCCACTTT. Protein product: CAWAGKRESPLHF.

This clone has just one count. The gene calls are TRBV6-5 and TRBJ1-5; TRBD1 aligns across 11 bases. Germline V gene lookup returns CDR1 MNHEY and CDR2 SVGAGI. The length of the CDR3 is 15 residues. Germline trimming cut 6 bases from V and 7 bases from J; bases unmatched to any gene: 8. CDR3 sequence: CASRSGTGGTQPQHF. Here the CDR3 DNA reads TGTGCCAGCAGATCCGGGACAGGGGGAACCCAGCCCCAGCATTTT.

V is TRBV4-1 and J is TRBJ2-3; D not resolved. V was cut by 1 base and J by 4 bases, with 15 bases left in between. Germline values: CDR1 MGHRA, CDR2 YSYEKL. This CDR3 is 16 amino acids long. The CDR3 region has the DNA TGCGCCAGCAGCCAAGTTAACCTGGTCAGCGCAGATACGCAGTATTTT. Its protein product is CASSQVNLVSADTQYF.

The V gene is TRBV7-2, the J gene TRBJ2-1; perhaps TRBD1 as D (5 bases). The CDR3 is 13 amino acids. CDR1 SGHTA and CDR2 FQGNSA come from the germline V gene. V was clipped by 5 bases and J by 4 bases, with 9 bases between them. CDR3 region: CASSPTGYNEQFF. The CDR3 DNA sequence: TGTGCCAGCAGCCCCACAGGATACAATGAGCAGTTCTTC. Complete variable domain (other parts from reference TRBV7-2 and TRBJ2-1): GAGVSQSPSNKVTEKGKDVELRCDPISGHTALYWYRQSLGQGLEFLIYFQGNSAPDKSGLPSDRFSAERTGGSVSTLTIQRTQQEDSAVYLCASSPTGYNEQFFGPGTRLTVL.

The chain carries TRBV11-2 and TRBJ1-2; D gene unclear. V lost 5 bases and J lost 0, with 7 bases in between. The V gene's germline CDR1 is SGHAT and CDR2 FQNNGV. The CDR3 totals 13 residues. CDR3 nucleotides: TGTGCCAGCAGCCGGGATACTAACTATGGCTACACCTTC. Translating gives CASSRDTNYGYTF.

This rearrangement joins TRBV2 to TRBJ1-6; TRBD1 matches 10 bases. The CDR3 has 16 residues. Per the germline V gene, CDR1 is SNHLY and CDR2 is FYNNEI. Trimming at V came to 0 bases and at J to 10 bases, leaving 6 bases not matched to a gene. The chain's CDR3 is CASSEALDRGRSPLHF. Here the CDR3 DNA reads TGTGCCAGCAGTGAAGCGCTAGACAGGGGGCGATCACCCCTCCACTTT.

The chain has TRBV29-1 and TRBJ2-1, with D possibly TRBD1 on 6 matching bases. The germline CDR1 and CDR2 sequences are SQVTM and ANQGSEA. V was shortened by 6 bases and J by 5 bases, with 11 bases between the two germline ends. The CDR3 loop spans 12 amino acids. The CDR3 sequence: CSVGQGHNEQFF. The CDR3 coding sequence is TGCAGCGTGGGCCAGGGGCACAATGAGCAGTTCTTC.

CDR3: CASSLVGSGGSGANVLTF. CDR3 nucleotides: TGTGCCAGCAGCTTGGTTGGATCAGGAGGCTCTGGGGCCAACGTCCTGACTTTC. The J gene is TRBJ2-6, the V gene TRBV5-5; D perhaps matches TRBD2 (5 bases). This CDR3 comprises 18 residues. The germline gives CDR1 SGHKS, CDR2 YYEKEE (reference sequence). Trimming took off 0 bases at V and 0 bases at J, with 13 bases between the two ends. The entire variable domain, with the rest obtained from reference TRBV5-5 and TRBJ2-6, is as follows: DAGVTQSPTHLIKTRGQQVTLRCSPISGHKSVSWYQQVLGQGPQFIFQYYEKEERGRGNFPDRFSARQFPNYSSELNVNALLLGDSALYLCASSLVGSGGSGANVLTFGAGSRLTVL.

The chain uses TRBV6-5 and TRBJ2-3, with D possibly being TRBD2 (6 bases). The CDR3 has 14 residues. Germline lookup yields CDR1 MNHEY and CDR2 SVGAGI. V was trimmed by 5 bases and J by 0 bases, leaving 9 bases between them. The CDR3 region has the DNA TGTGCCAGCAGTCTAGCGTCTAGCACAGATACGCAGTATTTT. Translation gives CASSLASSTDTQYF.

The V call is TRBV9, the J call TRBJ2-5, with D maybe TRBD1 (7 bases). The length of the CDR3 is 14 residues. CDR1 is SGDLS, CDR2 YYNGEE, per germline. The germline V and J ends were trimmed by 4 bases and 3 bases, with 13 bases remaining between them. The CDR3 region is CASSPQGGEETQYF. The DNA of the CDR3 is TGTGCCAGCAGCCCTCAGGGGGGAGAAGAGACCCAGTACTTC.

Comment on this clone: This sample includes further DNA sequences coding for the same CDR3. The chain employs TRBV5-1 and TRBJ2-3, with D unclear. CDR3 length: 11 residues. CDR1 SGHRS and CDR2 YFSETQ come from the germline V gene. Trimming cost V 2 bases and J 4 bases, with 2 bases left between them. This CDR3 reads CASSLSDTQYF. CDR3 in DNA: TGCGCCAGCAGCTTATCAGATACGCAGTATTTT.

The chain links TRBV5-1 to TRBJ2-3, with 7 bases matching TRBD1. The trim removed 2 bases at V and 6 bases at J, leaving 6 bases unmatched. The CDR3 sequence is 14 residues long. CDR1 and CDR2 (germline): SGHRS, YFSETQ. CDR3 nucleotide sequence: TGCGCCAGCAGCTTAGGACAGGTTATGGATACGCAGTATTTT. Translating gives CASSLGQVMDTQYF.

This clone was found once. J is TRBJ2-1 and V is TRBV5-4; 10 bases map to TRBD1. CDR1 and CDR2 from the germline V gene are SGHNT and YYREEE (reference sequence). There are 16 residues in the CDR3. Losses at the gene ends were 0 bases for V and 5 bases for J; bases not matched to a gene: 5. The CDR3 loop reads CASSLETGGIHNEQFF. The CDR3 nucleotides read TGTGCCAGCAGCTTGGAGACAGGGGGCATTCACAATGAGCAGTTCTTC.

This chain joins TRBV27 and TRBJ2-3; no clear D. V lost 5 bases and J lost 1, with 13 bases in between. Germline V gene sequence: CDR1 MNHEY, CDR2 SMNVEV (reference sequence). The CDR3 contains 15 residues. CDR3 in DNA: TGTGCCAGCAGTCCGTGGCTGTCGGGCACAGATACGCAGTATTTT. Translating gives CASSPWLSGTDTQYF.

The chain combines TRBV4-2 with TRBJ1-4, with D unresolved. V lost 4 bases and J lost 7, with 13 bases in between. The CDR3 is made up of 14 amino acids. Per the germline V gene, CDR1 is LGHNA and CDR2 is YNFKEQ. The CDR3 region has the DNA TGTGCCAGCAGCCTCGGGGAGGGTAGTGAAAAACTGTTTTTT. Protein sequence: CASSLGEGSEKLFF.

J is TRBJ2-5 and V is TRBV10-3; 9 bases match TRBD1. This CDR3 comprises 16 residues. J was trimmed by 4 bases and V by 4 bases; bases with no gene match: 10. Germline V gene data show CDR1 as ENHRY and CDR2 as SYGVKD. This CDR3 reads CAISANPPGQGETQYF. The DNA of the CDR3 is TGTGCCATCAGTGCCAACCCTCCGGGACAGGGAGAGACCCAGTACTTC.

The V and J genes are TRBV29-1 and TRBJ1-5, with TRBD1 as a possible D gene (5 bases). V dropped 5 bases and J dropped 6 bases, with 14 bases sitting between them. This CDR3 contains 13 residues. In germline, CDR1 is SQVTM, CDR2 ANQGSEA. DNA for the CDR3: TGCAGCGTTCAGGGTGGCCGGGGTCAGCCCCAGCATTTT. This codes for CSVQGGRGQPQHF. Combining the CDR3 with reference TRBV29-1 and TRBJ1-5 gives the whole variable domain SAVISQKPSRDICQRGTSLTIQCQVDSQVTMMFWYRQQPGQSLTLIATANQGSEATYESGFVIDKFPISRPNLTFSTLTVSNMSPEDSSIYLCSVQGGRGQPQHFGDGTRLSIL.

This chain uses TRBV7-2 with TRBJ2-7, with D possibly matching TRBD1 (6 bases). The CDR3 has 14 residues. Between the trimmed V and J ends, which lost 0 bases and 4 bases, there was a span of 10 bases. Looked up from germline, CDR1 is SGHTA and CDR2 is FQGNSA. CDR3 DNA: TGTGCCAGCAGCTTAGCGCGGCAGGGGTACGAGCAGTACTTC. It encodes CASSLARQGYEQYF. The complete variable domain, with remaining parts taken from reference TRBV7-2 and TRBJ2-7, reads GAGVSQSPSNKVTEKGKDVELRCDPISGHTALYWYRQSLGQGLEFLIYFQGNSAPDKSGLPSDRFSAERTGGSVSTLTIQRTQQEDSAVYLCASSLARQGYEQYFGPGTRLTVT.

CDR3 in amino acids: CAWSVQLAGARNEQFF. Written as DNA, the CDR3 is TGTGCCTGGAGTGTACAGTTAGCGGGGGCTAGGAATGAGCAGTTCTTC. The rearrangement links TRBV30 to TRBJ2-1; 9 bases map to TRBD2. The CDR3 length is 16 residues. Trimming cost V 0 bases and J 7 bases; bases outside gene matches: 10. Germline V gene lookup returns CDR1 GTSNPN and CDR2 SVGIG (reference sequence).

This clone has only a few counts. The gene calls are TRBV7-8 and TRBJ2-3; D may be TRBD2 (6 bases). Deletions cut 2 bases from V and 4 bases from J, with 19 bases between. CDR3 length: 17 residues. CDR1 and CDR2 (germline): SGHVS, FQNEAQ. The CDR3 spells CASSLRPPGLGADTQYF. DNA of the CDR3: TGTGCCAGCAGCTTACGACCCCCGGGACTTGGCGCAGATACGCAGTATTTT.

As regards this clone: Within the sample, other DNA sequences also encode this same CDR3. This chain joins TRBV18 and TRBJ2-7, with D tentatively TRBD1 (5 bases). Trimming shortened V by 2 bases and J by 1 base, and 6 bases separated the two germline ends. The CDR3 is 13 residues long. Germline assignment: CDR1 KGHSH and CDR2 LQKENI. The CDR3 spells CASSPRQSYEQYF. Written as DNA, the CDR3 is TGTGCCAGCTCACCAAGACAGTCCTACGAGCAGTACTTC.

The V call is TRBV29-1, the J call TRBJ1-2; the match to TRBD1 covers 10 bases. This CDR3 is built from 20 residues. CDR1 SQVTM and CDR2 ANQGSEA come from the germline V gene. V shed 6 bases, J shed 4 bases, and the junction held 26 bases outside the gene matches. The CDR3 DNA follows: TGCAGCGTCGTCCGGAGGGGGGGGACAGGGGATCATCTCCAAGTCTATGGCTACACCTTC. Amino acid sequence: CSVVRRGGTGDHLQVYGYTF. The variable domain in full, with the rest retrieved from reference TRBV29-1 and TRBJ1-2, is SAVISQKPSRDICQRGTSLTIQCQVDSQVTMMFWYRQQPGQSLTLIATANQGSEATYESGFVIDKFPISRPNLTFSTLTVSNMSPEDSSIYLCSVVRRGGTGDHLQVYGYTFGSGTRLTVV.

The chain recombines TRBV7-3 with TRBJ2-7; TRBD1 aligns across 7 bases. The CDR3 is 15 residues long. V was pared by 4 bases and J by 0 bases, with 6 bases of the junction left unmatched. Germline values: CDR1 SGHTA, CDR2 FQGTGA. CDR3 amino acids: CASSSDRDPSYEQYF. DNA for the CDR3: TGTGCCAGCAGCTCAGACAGGGATCCCTCCTACGAGCAGTACTTC.